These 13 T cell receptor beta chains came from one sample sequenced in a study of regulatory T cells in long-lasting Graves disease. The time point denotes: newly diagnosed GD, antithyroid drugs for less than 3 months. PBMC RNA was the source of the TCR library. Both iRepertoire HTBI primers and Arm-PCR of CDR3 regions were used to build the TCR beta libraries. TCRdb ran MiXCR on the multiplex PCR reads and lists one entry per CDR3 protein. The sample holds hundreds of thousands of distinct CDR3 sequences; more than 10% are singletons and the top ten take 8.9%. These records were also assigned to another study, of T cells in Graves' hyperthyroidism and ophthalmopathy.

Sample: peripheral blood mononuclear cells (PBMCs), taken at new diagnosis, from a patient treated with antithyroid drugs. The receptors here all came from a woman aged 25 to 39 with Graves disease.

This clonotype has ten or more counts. The CDR3 nucleotides are TGTGCCACCAGCAGAACCCGGGGAGGAGGCTACGAGCAGTACTTC. This gives the protein CATSRTRGGGYEQYF. The chain combines TRBV15 with TRBJ2-7, with D perhaps matching TRBD2 (6 bases). The CDR3 is 15 residues long. Looked up from germline, CDR1 is LNHNV and CDR2 is YYDKDF (reference sequence). Trimming left V 2 bases short and J 3 bases short, with 14 bases between. Looking up the rest from reference TRBV15 and TRBJ2-7 gives the full variable domain: DAMVIQNPRYQVTQFGKPVTLSCSQTLNHNVMYWYQQKSSQAPKLLFHYYDKDFNNEADTPDNFQSRRPNTSFCFLDIRSPGLGDTAMYLCATSRTRGGGYEQYFGPGTRLTVT.

The CDR3 protein is CASSQDPGRSYDEAFF. The DNA of the CDR3 is TGTGCCAGCAGCCAAGACCCAGGGAGGTCCTACGATGAAGCTTTCTTT. The rearrangement joins TRBV4-2 to TRBJ1-1; D perhaps matches TRBD1 (5 bases). V lost 0 bases, J lost 7 bases, and 18 bases lay in between. This CDR3 comprises 16 residues. Germline V CDR1 and CDR2: LGHNA, YNFKEQ.

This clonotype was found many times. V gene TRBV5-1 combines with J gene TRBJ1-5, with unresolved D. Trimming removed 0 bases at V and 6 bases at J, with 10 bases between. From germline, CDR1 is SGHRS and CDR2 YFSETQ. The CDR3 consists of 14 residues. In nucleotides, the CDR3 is TGCGCCAGCAGCTTGGTTTCAGGAACTCAGCCCCAGCATTTT. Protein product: CASSLVSGTQPQHF.

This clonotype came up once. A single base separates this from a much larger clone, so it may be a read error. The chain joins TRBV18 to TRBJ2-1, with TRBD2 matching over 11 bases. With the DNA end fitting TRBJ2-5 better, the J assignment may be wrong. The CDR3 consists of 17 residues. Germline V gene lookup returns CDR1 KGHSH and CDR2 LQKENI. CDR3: CVSSPSQTSGTKETQYF. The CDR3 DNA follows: TGTGTCAGCTCACCCTCACAGACTAGCGGGACCAAAGAGACCCAGTACTTC.

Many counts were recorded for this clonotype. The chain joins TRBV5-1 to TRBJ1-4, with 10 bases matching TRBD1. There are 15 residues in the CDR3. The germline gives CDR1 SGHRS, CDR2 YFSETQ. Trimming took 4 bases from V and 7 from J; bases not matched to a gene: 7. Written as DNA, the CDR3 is TGCGCCAGCAGCGATTTGGACAGGGGGGGTGAAAAACTGTTTTTT. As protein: CASSDLDRGGEKLFF.

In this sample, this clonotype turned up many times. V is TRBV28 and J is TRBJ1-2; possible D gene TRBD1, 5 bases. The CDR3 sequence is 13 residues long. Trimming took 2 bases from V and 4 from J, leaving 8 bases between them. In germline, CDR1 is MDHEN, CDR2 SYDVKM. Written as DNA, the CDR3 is TGTGCCAGCAGTTTAACGGGGCCCTATGGCTACACCTTC. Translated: CASSLTGPYGYTF.

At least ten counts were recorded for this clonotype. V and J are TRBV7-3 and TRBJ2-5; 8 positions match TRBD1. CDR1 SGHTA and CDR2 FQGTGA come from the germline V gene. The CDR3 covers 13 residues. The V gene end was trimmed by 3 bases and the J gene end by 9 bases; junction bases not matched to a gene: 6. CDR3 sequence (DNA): TGTGCCAGCAGCTTTGGACAGGGAAGGGCCCAGTACTTC. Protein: CASSFGQGRAQYF.

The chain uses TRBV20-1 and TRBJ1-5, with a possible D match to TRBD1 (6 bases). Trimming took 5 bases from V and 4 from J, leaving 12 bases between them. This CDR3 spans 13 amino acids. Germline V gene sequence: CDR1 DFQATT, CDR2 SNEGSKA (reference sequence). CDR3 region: CSAWDNRNQPQHF. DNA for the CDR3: TGCAGTGCTTGGGACAACCGTAATCAGCCCCAGCATTTT.

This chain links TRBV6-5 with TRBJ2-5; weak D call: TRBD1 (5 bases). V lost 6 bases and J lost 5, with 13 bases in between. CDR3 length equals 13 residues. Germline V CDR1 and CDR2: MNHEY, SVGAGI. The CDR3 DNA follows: TGTGCCAGCAGCTACAGGTCGGTGGAGACCCAGTACTTC. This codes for CASSYRSVETQYF.

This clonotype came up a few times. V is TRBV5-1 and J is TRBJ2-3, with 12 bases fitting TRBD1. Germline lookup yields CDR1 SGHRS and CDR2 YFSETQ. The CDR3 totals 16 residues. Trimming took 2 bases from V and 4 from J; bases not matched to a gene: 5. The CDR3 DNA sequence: TGCGCCAGCAGCTTAGTTGGGACAGGGGGCCCAGATACGCAGTATTTT. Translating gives CASSLVGTGGPDTQYF.

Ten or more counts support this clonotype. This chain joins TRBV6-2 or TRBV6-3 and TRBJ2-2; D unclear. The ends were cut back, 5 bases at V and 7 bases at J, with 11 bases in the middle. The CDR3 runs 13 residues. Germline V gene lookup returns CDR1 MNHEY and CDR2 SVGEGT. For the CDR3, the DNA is TGTGCCAGCAGTGAAATTTTCGGCGGGGAGCTGTTTTTT. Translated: CASSEIFGGELFF.

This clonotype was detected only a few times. CDR3 nucleotides: TGCAGCGTTATCTTGGCCAATGTGGTCTCCTACAATGAGCAGTTCTTC. Its translation: CSVILANVVSYNEQFF. This chain uses TRBV29-1 with TRBJ2-1, with unresolved D. The CDR3 loop spans 16 amino acids. V lost 5 bases to trimming and J lost 0 bases, with 17 bases between them. Germline loops: CDR1 SQVTM, CDR2 ANQGSEA.

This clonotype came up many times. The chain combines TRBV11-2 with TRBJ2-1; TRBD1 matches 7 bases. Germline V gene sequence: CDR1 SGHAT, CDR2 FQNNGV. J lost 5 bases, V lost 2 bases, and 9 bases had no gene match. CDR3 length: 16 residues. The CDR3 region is CASSLYGRGSNNEQFF. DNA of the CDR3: TGTGCCAGCAGCTTATACGGCAGGGGGTCTAACAATGAGCAGTTCTTC.